This TCR beta chain was documented in a study of T cell responses to AZD1222 COVID-19 vaccine. For the study at large: Second-dose intervals near 4 or 12 weeks were combined. Study-wide results and limits: Most donors were white British and more were female, and clonal diversity was possibly underestimated.

Assay: immunoSEQ multiplex PCR; the TCRdb copy retains only in-frame clones and omits some. The sample carries around 100,000 clones, more than 90% recorded once. Per germline, CDR1 MDHEN and CDR2 SYDVKM. Trimming took off 5 bases at V and 9 bases at J, with 11 bases between the two ends. CDR3 length: 11 amino acids. Remarks on this clone: Its target is unknown.

This sequence originates from an adult in good health. The chain recombines TRBV28 with TRBJ2-7, with D perhaps TRBD1 or TRBD2 (5 bases each). Sequences were derived from peripheral blood, sampled on day 0 of AZD1222 vaccination. The CDR3 is CASSLQAGQYF. DNA for the CDR3: TGTGCCAGCAGTCTACAGGCGGGGCAGTACTTC.